Described below is a single TCR beta chain sequence and its context. This record comes from a study of blood T cell repertoires in COVID-19. The germline V gene encodes CDR1 SGHAT and CDR2 FQNNGV. This CDR3 is 13 amino acids long. Trimming took 5 bases from V and 3 from J, leaving 10 bases between them. Only in-frame clones appear in the TCRdb table, and some are missing; sequencing was by immunoSEQ multiplex PCR. The table has a few hundred thousand clones, around nine tenths seen once; the top ten hold more than 3.5%. Participant-reported clinical history was the basis for cohort assignment. The sequenced material came from PBMCs or T cells enriched from blood (not recorded which). The chain joins TRBV11-2 to TRBJ1-2; the D gene is possibly TRBD1 (5 bases). This receptor was obtained from a young woman who had recovered from COVID-19. The CDR3 DNA follows: TGTGCCAGCAGCCCTGGACAAGACTATGGCTACACCTTC. Translated, it gives CASSPGQDYGYTF.